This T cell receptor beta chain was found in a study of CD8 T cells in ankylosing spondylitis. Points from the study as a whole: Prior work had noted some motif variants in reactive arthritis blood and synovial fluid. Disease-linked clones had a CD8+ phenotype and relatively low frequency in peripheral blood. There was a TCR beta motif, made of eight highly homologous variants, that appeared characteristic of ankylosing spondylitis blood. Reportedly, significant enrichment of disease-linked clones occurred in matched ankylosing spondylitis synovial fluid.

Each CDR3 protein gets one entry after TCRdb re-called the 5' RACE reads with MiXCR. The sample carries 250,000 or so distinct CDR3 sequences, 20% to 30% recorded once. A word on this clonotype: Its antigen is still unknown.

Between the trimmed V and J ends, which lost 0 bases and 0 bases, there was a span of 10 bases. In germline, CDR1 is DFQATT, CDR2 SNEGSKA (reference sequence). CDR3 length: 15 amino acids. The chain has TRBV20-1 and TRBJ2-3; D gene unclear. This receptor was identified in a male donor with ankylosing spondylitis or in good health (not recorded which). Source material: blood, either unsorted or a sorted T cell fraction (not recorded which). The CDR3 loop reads CSARDMAASTDTQYF. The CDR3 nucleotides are TGCAGTGCTAGAGATATGGCAGCTAGCACAGATACGCAGTATTTT.